The source of this T cell receptor beta chain is a study of blood T cell repertoires in COVID-19. Under the authors' procedure: Researchers report that nucleated cell counts were estimated from reference gene primer amplification. Libraries were prepared by immunoSEQ multiplex PCR; TCRdb keeps only in-frame clonotypes and omits some of them. V, J and clone size are those of that table, while D and trimming were read from the DNA. The table lists about 160,000 clones, more than 85% of them singletons. The TCR was taken from a woman aged 60-75 years with COVID-19, enrolled during active disease. Sequencing input: peripheral blood.

CDR3 in DNA: TGCGCCAGCAACCCTCGGGGGGTTCCTGACGAGCAGTACTTC. This translates into CASNPRGVPDEQYF. The chain employs TRBV5-1 and TRBJ2-7, with 7 bases matching TRBD2. Trimming at V came to 6 bases and at J to 5 bases, leaving 11 bases not matched to a gene. The CDR3 sequence is 14 residues long. Germline lookup yields CDR1 SGHRS and CDR2 YFSETQ.